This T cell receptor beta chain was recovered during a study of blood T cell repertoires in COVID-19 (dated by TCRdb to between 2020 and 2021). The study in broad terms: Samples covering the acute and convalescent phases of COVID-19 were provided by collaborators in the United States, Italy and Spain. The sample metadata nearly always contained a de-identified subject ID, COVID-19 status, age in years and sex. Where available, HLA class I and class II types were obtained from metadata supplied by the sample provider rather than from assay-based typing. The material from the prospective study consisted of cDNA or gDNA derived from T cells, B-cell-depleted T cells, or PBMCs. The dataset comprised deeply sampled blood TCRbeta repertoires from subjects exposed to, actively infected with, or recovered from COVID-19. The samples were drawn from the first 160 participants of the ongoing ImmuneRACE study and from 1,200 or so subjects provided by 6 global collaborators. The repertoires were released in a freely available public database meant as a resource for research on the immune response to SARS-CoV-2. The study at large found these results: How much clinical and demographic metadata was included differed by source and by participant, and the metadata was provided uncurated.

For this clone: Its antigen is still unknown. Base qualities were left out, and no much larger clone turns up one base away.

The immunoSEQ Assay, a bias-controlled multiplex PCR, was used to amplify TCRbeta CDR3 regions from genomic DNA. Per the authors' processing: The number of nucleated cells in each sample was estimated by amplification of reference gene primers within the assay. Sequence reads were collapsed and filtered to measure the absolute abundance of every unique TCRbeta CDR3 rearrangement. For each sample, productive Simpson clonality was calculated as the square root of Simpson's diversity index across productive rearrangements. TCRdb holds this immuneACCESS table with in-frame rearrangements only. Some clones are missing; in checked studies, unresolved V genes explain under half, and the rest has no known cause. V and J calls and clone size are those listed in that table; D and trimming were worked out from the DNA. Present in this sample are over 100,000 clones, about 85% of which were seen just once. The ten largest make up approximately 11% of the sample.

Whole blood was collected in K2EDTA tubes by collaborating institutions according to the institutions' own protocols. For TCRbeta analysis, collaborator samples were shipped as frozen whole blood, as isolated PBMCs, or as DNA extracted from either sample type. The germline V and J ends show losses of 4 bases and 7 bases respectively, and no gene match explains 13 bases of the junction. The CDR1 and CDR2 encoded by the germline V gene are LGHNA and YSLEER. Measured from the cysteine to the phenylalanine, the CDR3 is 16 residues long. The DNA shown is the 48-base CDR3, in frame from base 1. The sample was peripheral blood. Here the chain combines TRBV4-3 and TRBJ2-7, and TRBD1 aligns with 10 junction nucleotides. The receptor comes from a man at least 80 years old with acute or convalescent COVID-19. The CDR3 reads CASSRTTGTGDGEQYF. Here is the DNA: TGCGCCAGCAGCCGTACCACCGGGACAGGGGATGGGGAGCAGTACTTC.